These T cell receptor beta chains were read from a single sample in a study of cytomegalovirus exposure and HLA in healthy donors. TCRdb keeps only in-frame clones here, not all; method: immunoSEQ multiplex PCR. This sample's table reports around 200,000 clones. Sequenced input: PBMCs. These TCRs come from a woman aged 25 to 39 in good health and CMV-seropositive. CDR3s include the opening cysteine and the closing phenylalanine or tryptophan. Fields, in order: D gene, V gene, J gene, CDR3 protein, CDR3 DNA. D genes are given only for firm matches.

>TRBD1|TRBV5-1|TRBJ2-1
CASRPRDRSYNEQFF
TGCGCCAGCAGGCCCCGGGACAGGAGCTACAATGAGCAGTTCTTC
>-|TRBV14|TRBJ1-2
CASSQAGQFYGYTF
TGTGCCAGCAGCCAGGCAGGACAGTTCTATGGCTACACCTTC
>-|TRBV5-4|TRBJ2-3
CASSLALGVSTDTQYF
TGTGCCAGCAGCTTGGCCCTCGGGGTGAGCACAGATACGCAGTATTTT
>TRBD2|TRBV18|TRBJ2-3
CASSSLAGGGTDTQYF
TGTGCCAGCTCATCACTAGCGGGAGGAGGCACAGATACGCAGTATTTT
>-|TRBV4-1|TRBJ2-7
CASSDTRVSYEQYF
TGCGCCAGCAGCGACACCAGGGTCTCCTACGAGCAGTACTTC
>TRBD1|TRBV27|TRBJ1-5
CASRSLQGSNQPQHF
TGTGCCAGCAGATCTCTACAGGGGAGCAATCAGCCCCAGCATTTT
>TRBD1|TRBV2|TRBJ1-2
CASSWDRVFYTF
TGTGCCAGCAGTTGGGACAGAGTTTTCTACACCTTC
>-|TRBV2|TRBJ1-5
CASTRQGSNQPQHF
TGTGCCAGCACCCGGCAGGGGAGCAATCAGCCCCAGCATTTT
>TRBD1|TRBV18|TRBJ2-1
CASSPPQGPNEQFF
TGTGCCAGCTCACCACCACAGGGGCCCAATGAGCAGTTCTTC
>-|TRBV28|TRBJ2-7
CASSFGSDEQYF
TGTGCCAGCAGTTTTGGGAGCGACGAGCAGTACTTC
>-|TRBV28|TRBJ1-5
CASSSGTHHQPQHF
TGTGCCAGCAGTTCCGGGACACACCATCAGCCCCAGCATTTT
>TRBD1|TRBV2|TRBJ1-6
CASSPGTGGHGAPLHF
TGTGCCAGCAGTCCCGGGACAGGGGGCCACGGGGCACCCCTCCACTTT
>TRBD1|TRBV5-1|TRBJ2-5
CASSLARDRGSGETQYF
TGCGCCAGCAGCTTGGCCCGGGACAGGGGTAGTGGAGAGACCCAGTACTTC
>-|TRBV5-1|TRBJ2-2
CASSLRAGATGELFF
TGCGCCAGCAGCTTGCGGGCAGGGGCCACCGGGGAGCTGTTTTTT
>TRBD2|TRBV28|TRBJ2-7
CASAETSGTLYEQYF
TGTGCCAGCGCTGAGACTAGCGGGACCCTCTACGAGCAGTACTTC
>TRBD2|TRBV23-1|TRBJ2-7
CASSHPGQGPASGRAYSYEQYF
TGCGCCAGCAGTCATCCGGGACAGGGACCGGCTAGCGGGAGGGCCTATTCCTACGAGCAGTACTTC
>TRBD1|TRBV6-6|TRBJ1-2
CASREQGASAYGYTF
TGTGCCAGCAGGGAGCAGGGGGCTTCGGCCTATGGCTACACCTTC
>-|TRBV5-5|TRBJ1-3
CASSLVAVGNTIYF
TGTGCCAGCAGCTTGGTGGCAGTTGGAAACACCATATATTTT
>TRBD2|TRBV9|TRBJ2-5
CASSVDSLAGGETQYF
TGTGCCAGCAGCGTAGATTCACTAGCGGGAGGAGAGACCCAGTACTTC
>-|TRBV5-4|TRBJ2-3
CASSLQGGMTDTQYF
TGTGCCAGCAGCTTGCAGGGCGGGATGACAGATACGCAGTATTTT
>-|TRBV7-9|TRBJ2-3
CASSILQFLTDTQYF
TGTGCCAGCAGCATATTACAGTTCCTCACAGATACGCAGTATTTT
>TRBD1|TRBV2|TRBJ2-5
CARAGTGGREQYF
TGTGCCAGAGCCGGGACAGGGGGCCGGGAGCAGTACTTC
>-|TRBV19|TRBJ2-7
CASSRGGQDYEQYF
TGTGCCAGTAGTAGGGGGGGGCAGGACTACGAGCAGTACTTC
>TRBD1|TRBV11-2|TRBJ1-2
CAIHQTNRGTPNYGYTF
TGTGCCATCCACCAGACCAACAGGGGGACCCCTAACTATGGCTACACCTTC
>TRBD1|TRBV29-1|TRBJ1-6
CSVAQGAGSPLHF
TGCAGCGTTGCGCAGGGGGCCGGTTCACCCCTCCACTTT
>TRBD2|TRBV5-1|TRBJ2-7
CASSTLAGGSEQYF
TGCGCCAGCAGCACCCTAGCGGGGGGATCCGAGCAGTACTTC
>-|TRBV27|TRBJ2-7
CASSPGGTPAYEQYF
TGTGCCAGCAGTCCAGGCGGGACTCCCGCCTACGAGCAGTACTTC
>-|TRBV11-2|TRBJ1-4
CASSSSDKKLFF
TGTGCCAGCAGCTCCTCGGACAAAAAACTGTTTTTT
>TRBD2|TRBV4-1|TRBJ2-1
CASSQDYLAGVYEQFF
TGCGCCAGCAGCCAAGATTATCTAGCGGGAGTTTATGAGCAGTTCTTC
>-|TRBV19|TRBJ1-1
CASSIQTGGNTEAFF
TGTGCCAGTAGTATCCAAACGGGGGGCAACACTGAAGCTTTCTTT
>-|TRBV27|TRBJ2-7
CASSSRTGSNEQYF
TGTGCCAGCAGTTCCAGGACTGGTTCGAACGAGCAGTACTTC
>-|TRBV7-9|TRBJ1-5
CASSPPSGTFNQPQHF
TGTGCCAGCAGCCCCCCCTCCGGGACATTTAATCAGCCCCAGCATTTT
>-|TRBV5-8|TRBJ2-5
CASSLSTGLRGETQYF
TGTGCCAGCAGCTTGAGTACAGGCCTCAGGGGAGAGACCCAGTACTTC
>-|TRBV5-1|TRBJ2-1
CASSLVVGSYNEQFF
TGCGCCAGCAGCTTGGTAGTAGGGAGCTACAATGAGCAGTTCTTC
>TRBD2|TRBV27|TRBJ2-7
CASSSARGDLNEQYF
TGTGCCAGCAGTTCCGCTCGGGGGGACCTGAACGAGCAGTACTTC
>TRBD2|TRBV18|TRBJ2-3
CASSLTSGGGTDTQYF
TGTGCCAGCTCACTAACTAGCGGGGGCGGCACAGATACGCAGTATTTT
>-|TRBV28|TRBJ2-4
CASRDRLAKNIQYF
TGTGCCAGCAGAGACAGGCTAGCCAAAAACATTCAGTACTTC
>-|TRBV14|TRBJ2-1
CASSHGLVYNEQFF
TGTGCCAGCAGCCACGGACTGGTCTACAATGAGCAGTTCTTC
>-|TRBV4-1|TRBJ2-3
CASSQEVTGVDTQYF
TGCGCCAGCAGCCAAGAGGTGACTGGCGTGGATACGCAGTATTTT
>TRBD1|TRBV4-2|TRBJ1-5
CASSQLGTGGQPQHF
TGTGCCAGCAGCCAACTGGGGACAGGGGGCCAGCCCCAGCATTTT
>-|TRBV10-1|TRBJ1-1
CASSEDRDEAFF
TGCGCCAGCAGTGAGGATCGGGATGAAGCTTTCTTT
>TRBD1|TRBV18|TRBJ2-7
CASSPTGGTYEQYF
TGTGCCAGCTCACCGACAGGGGGTACCTACGAGCAGTACTTC
>-|TRBV7-6|TRBJ2-5
CASSLLQAPETQYF
TGTGCCAGCAGCTTACTACAGGCCCCGGAGACCCAGTACTTC
>TRBD1|TRBV2|TRBJ1-5
CASRETGDQPQHF
TGTGCCAGCAGGGAGACAGGGGATCAGCCCCAGCATTTT
>-|TRBV28|TRBJ1-1
CASSLGDIGIGAFF
TGTGCCAGCAGTTTAGGGGACATTGGAATCGGAGCTTTCTTT
>-|TRBV7-9|TRBJ2-3
CASSLPYTQYF
TGTGCCAGCAGCTTACCATATACGCAGTATTTT
>-|TRBV25-1|TRBJ2-3
CASSESGRESAQYF
TGTGCCAGCAGTGAATCAGGCAGGGAAAGTGCGCAGTATTTT
>TRBD2|TRBV5-1|TRBJ2-3
CASSLGLAGGLTQYF
TGCGCCAGCAGCTTGGGACTAGCGGGGGGGCTTACGCAGTATTTT
>-|TRBV19|TRBJ1-2
CASSILGTPGSYTF
TGTGCCAGTAGTATCCTTGGGACACCGGGGAGCTACACCTTC
>-|TRBV28|TRBJ2-7
CASSNRGNYEQYF
TGTGCCAGCAGTAATCGGGGAAATTACGAGCAGTACTTC
>-|TRBV6-5|TRBJ1-2
CASRAARNYGYTF
TGTGCCAGCAGGGCGGCCCGTAACTATGGCTACACCTTC
>-|TRBV5-5|TRBJ1-1
CASSLMGAPPTEAFF
TGTGCCAGCAGCCTTATGGGGGCGCCTCCCACTGAAGCTTTCTTT
>-|TRBV15|TRBJ1-6
CATSKHGSPLHF
TGTGCCACCAGCAAACACGGGTCACCCCTCCACTTT
>TRBD1|TRBV19|TRBJ1-2
CASSIRPRQGNYGYTF
TGTGCCAGTAGTATACGCCCCAGACAGGGGAACTATGGCTACACCTTC
>TRBD1|TRBV18|TRBJ2-2
CASSWTGTENTGELFF
TGTGCCAGCTCATGGACCGGGACAGAGAACACCGGGGAGCTGTTTTTT
>TRBD2|TRBV27|TRBJ2-5
CASSSLAGGRETQYF
TGTGCCAGCAGTTCCTTAGCGGGGGGGCGGGAGACCCAGTACTTC
>-|TRBV7-2|TRBJ2-7
CASRRDIISYEQYF
TGTGCCAGCCGCCGGGACATCATCTCCTACGAGCAGTACTTC